This T cell receptor (beta chain) was identified in a study of T cell changes during pregnancy in multiple sclerosis. Germline-derived CDR1 and CDR2 are LNHDA and SQIVND (reference sequence). The CDR3 length is 19 residues. Trimming removed 5 bases from V and 3 bases from J; junction bases left unmatched: 16. TCRdb's table, derived via immunoSEQ multiplex PCR, lists solely in-frame clones and lacks some. The data show about 50,000 clones, with 75% to 95% seen just once and about 8.1% held by the top ten. The TCR originated in a female donor with multiple sclerosis, enrolled in a pregnancy study. The rearrangement links TRBV19 to TRBJ2-2; the match to TRBD2 covers 9 bases. Sequencing was performed on CD8+ T cells from peripheral blood mononuclear cells, taken after pregnancy. The CDR3 DNA sequence: TGTGCCAGTAGTTCGAGCGGGAGGCAATACAGGGCGCACACCGGGGAGCTGTTTTTT. As protein: CASSSSGRQYRAHTGELFF. Using reference TRBV19 and TRBJ2-2 for the parts outside the CDR3, the full variable domain is DGGITQSPKYLFRKEGQNVTLSCEQNLNHDAMYWYRQDPGQGLRLIYYSQIVNDFQKGDIAEGYSVSREKKESFPLTVTSAQKNPTAFYLCASSSSGRQYRAHTGELFFGEGSRLTVL.